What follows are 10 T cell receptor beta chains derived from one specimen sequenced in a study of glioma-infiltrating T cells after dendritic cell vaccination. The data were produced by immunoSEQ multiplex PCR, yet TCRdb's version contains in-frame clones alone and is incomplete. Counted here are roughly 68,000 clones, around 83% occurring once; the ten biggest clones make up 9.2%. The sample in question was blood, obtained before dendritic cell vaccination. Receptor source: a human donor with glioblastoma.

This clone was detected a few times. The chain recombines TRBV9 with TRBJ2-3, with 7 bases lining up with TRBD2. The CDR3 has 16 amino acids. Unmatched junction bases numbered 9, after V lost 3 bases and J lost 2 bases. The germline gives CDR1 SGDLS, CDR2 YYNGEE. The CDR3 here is CASSARAGVDTDTQYF. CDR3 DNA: TGTGCCAGCAGCGCGAGGGCGGGGGTTGACACAGATACGCAGTATTTT.

DNA for the CDR3: TGCGCCAGCAGCCGGGACAGGGGTACTAACTATGGCTACACCTTC. This gives the protein CASSRDRGTNYGYTF. V and J are TRBV5-1 and TRBJ1-2, with 10 bases matching TRBD1. This CDR3 comprises 15 residues. Looked up from germline, CDR1 is SGHRS and CDR2 is YFSETQ. V lost 4 bases, J lost 0 bases, and 3 bases stayed unmatched. Full variable domain (missing parts from reference TRBV5-1 and TRBJ1-2): KAGVTQTPRYLIKTRGQQVTLSCSPISGHRSVSWYQQTPGQGLQFLFEYFSETQRNKGNFPGRFSGRQFSNSRSEMNVSTLELGDSALYLCASSRDRGTNYGYTFGSGTRLTVV.

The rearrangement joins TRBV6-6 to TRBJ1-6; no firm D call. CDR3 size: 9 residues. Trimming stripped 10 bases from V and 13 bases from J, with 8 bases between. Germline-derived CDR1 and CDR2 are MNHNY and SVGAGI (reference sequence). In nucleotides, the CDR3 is TGTGCCAACAATTTCCCCCTCCACTTT. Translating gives CANNFPLHF.

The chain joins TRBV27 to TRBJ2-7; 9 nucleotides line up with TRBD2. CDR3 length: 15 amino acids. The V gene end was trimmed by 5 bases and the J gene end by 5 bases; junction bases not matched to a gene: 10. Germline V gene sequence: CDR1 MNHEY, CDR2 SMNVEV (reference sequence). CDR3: CASSVRGSGGNEQYF. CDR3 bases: TGTGCCAGCAGTGTCCGAGGTAGCGGGGGAAACGAGCAGTACTTC.

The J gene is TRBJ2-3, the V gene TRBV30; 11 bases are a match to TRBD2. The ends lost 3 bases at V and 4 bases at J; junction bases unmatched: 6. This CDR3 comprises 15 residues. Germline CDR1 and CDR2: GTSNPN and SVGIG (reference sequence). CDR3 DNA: TGTGCCTGGAGCCTACTAGCGGGGGAAGCAGATACGCAGTATTTT. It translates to CAWSLLAGEADTQYF.

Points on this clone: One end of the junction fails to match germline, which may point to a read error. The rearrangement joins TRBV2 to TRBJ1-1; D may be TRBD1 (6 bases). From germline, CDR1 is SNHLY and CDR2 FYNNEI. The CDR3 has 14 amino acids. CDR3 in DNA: TGTGCCAGCAGTGATGGCAGGGGAAGGACTGAAGCTCTCTTT. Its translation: CASSDGRGRTEALF.

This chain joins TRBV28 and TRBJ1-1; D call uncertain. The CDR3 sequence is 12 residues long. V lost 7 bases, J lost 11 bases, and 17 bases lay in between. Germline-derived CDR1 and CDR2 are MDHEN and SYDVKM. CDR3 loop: CASTLAGVRAFF. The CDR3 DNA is TGTGCCAGCACCTTAGCGGGAGTTCGGGCTTTCTTT.

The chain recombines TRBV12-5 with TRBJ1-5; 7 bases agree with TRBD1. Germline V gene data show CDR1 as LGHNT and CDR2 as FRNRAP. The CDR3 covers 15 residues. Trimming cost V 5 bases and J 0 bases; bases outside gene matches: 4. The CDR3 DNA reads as TGTGCTAGTGGTACCGGGACAGTTAGCAATCAGCCCCAGCATTTT. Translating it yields CASGTGTVSNQPQHF. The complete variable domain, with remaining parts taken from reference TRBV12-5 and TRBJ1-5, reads DARVTQTPRHKVTEMGQEVTMRCQPILGHNTVFWYRQTMMQGLELLAYFRNRAPLDDSGMPKDRFSAEMPDATLATLKIQPSEPRDSAVYFCASGTGTVSNQPQHFGDGTRLSIL.

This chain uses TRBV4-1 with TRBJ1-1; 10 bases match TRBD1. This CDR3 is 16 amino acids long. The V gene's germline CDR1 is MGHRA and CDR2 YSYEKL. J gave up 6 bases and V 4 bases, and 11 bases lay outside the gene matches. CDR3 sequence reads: CASSPQPGQGSAEAFF. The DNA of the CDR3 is TGCGCCAGCAGCCCCCAACCGGGACAGGGGAGCGCTGAAGCTTTCTTT.

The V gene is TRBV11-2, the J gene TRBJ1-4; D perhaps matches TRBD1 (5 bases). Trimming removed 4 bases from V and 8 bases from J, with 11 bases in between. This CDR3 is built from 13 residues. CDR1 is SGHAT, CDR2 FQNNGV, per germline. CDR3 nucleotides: TGTGCCAGCAGCTCTCCGGGGGGGGAAAAACTGTTTTTT. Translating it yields CASSSPGGEKLFF.